Detailed here is one TCR beta chain. Profiling relied on immunoSEQ multiplex PCR, and the TCRdb table lists in-frame clones only, not all of them. There are roughly 130,000 clones in the sample; 80% to 90% occur only once, and approximately 3.6% lies in the top ten. Germline V gives CDR1 DFQATT, CDR2 SNEGSKA (reference sequence). The V gene lost 3 bases and the J gene lost 7 bases, with 9 bases spanning the gap. The CDR3 is 11 residues long. This sample was taken from a study of blood T cell repertoires in COVID-19. Study summary: Sites in the United States, Italy and Spain provided acute and convalescent COVID-19 samples.

Source material: peripheral blood. This TCR was recovered from a woman aged 55-69 years with acute or convalescent COVID-19. The chain has TRBV20-1 and TRBJ1-1; D is ambiguous. As DNA, the CDR3 is TGCAGTGCTAGCCCGGAGAGTGAAGCTTTCTTT. Translated, it gives CSASPESEAFF.